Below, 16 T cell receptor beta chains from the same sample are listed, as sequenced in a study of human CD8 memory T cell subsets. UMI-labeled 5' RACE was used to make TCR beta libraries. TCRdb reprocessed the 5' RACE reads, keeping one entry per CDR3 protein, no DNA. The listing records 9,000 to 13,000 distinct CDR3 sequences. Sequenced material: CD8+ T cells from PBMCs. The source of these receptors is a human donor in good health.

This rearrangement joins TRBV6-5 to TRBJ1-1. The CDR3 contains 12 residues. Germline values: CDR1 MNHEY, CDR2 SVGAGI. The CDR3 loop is CASSYSSTEAFF.

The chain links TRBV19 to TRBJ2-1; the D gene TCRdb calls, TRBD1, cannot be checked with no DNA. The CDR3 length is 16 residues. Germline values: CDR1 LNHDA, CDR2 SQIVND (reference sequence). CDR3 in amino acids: CASSRDPGQGYNEQFF. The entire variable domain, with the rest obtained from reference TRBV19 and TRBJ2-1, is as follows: DGGITQSPKYLFRKEGQNVTLSCEQNLNHDAMYWYRQDPGQGLRLIYYSQIVNDFQKGDIAEGYSVSREKKESFPLTVTSAQKNPTAFYLCASSRDPGQGYNEQFFGPGTRLTVL.

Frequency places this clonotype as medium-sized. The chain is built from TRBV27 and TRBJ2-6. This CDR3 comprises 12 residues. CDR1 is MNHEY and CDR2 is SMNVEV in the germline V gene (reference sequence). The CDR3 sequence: CASSSGANVLTF.

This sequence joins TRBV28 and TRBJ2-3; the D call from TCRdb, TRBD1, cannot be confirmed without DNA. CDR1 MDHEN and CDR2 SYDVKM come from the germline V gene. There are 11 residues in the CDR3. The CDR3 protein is CASSPWDTQYF.

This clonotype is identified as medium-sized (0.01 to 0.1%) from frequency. The CDR3 loop is CASSLGAAYNEQFF. The chain links TRBV7-3 to TRBJ2-1. The CDR3 covers 14 residues. Germline lookup yields CDR1 SGHTA and CDR2 FQGTGA.

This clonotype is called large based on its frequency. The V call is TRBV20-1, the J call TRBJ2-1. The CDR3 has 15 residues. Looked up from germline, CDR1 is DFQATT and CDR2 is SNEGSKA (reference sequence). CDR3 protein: CSARALDSSYNEQFF.

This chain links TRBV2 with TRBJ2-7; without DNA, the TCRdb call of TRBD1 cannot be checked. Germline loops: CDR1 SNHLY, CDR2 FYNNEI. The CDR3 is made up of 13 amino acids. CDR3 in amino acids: CASSETGQIEQYF.

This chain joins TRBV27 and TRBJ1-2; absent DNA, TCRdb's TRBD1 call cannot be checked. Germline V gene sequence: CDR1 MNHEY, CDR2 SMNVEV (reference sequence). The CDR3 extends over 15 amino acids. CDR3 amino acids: CASSPSGTGGVGYTF.

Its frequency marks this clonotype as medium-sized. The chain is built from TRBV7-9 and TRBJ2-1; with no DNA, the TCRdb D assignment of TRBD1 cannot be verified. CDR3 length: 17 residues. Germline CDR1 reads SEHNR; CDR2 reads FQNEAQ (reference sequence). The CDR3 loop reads CASSPPAGASSYNEQFF.

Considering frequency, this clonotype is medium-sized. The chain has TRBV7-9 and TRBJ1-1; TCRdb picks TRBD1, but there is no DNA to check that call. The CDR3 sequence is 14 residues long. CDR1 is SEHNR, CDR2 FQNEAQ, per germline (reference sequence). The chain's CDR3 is CASTPREGHTEAFF.

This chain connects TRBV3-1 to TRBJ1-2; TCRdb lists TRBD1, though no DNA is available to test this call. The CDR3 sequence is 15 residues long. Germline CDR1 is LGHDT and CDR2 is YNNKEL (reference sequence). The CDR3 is CASSHGTGGGYGYTF.

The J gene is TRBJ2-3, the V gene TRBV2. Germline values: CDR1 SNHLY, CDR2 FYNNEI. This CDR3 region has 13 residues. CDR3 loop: CASIHSGTDTQYF. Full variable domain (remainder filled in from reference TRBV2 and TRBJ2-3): EPEVTQTPSHQVTQMGQEVILRCVPISNHLYFYWYRQILGQKVEFLVSFYNNEISEKSEIFDDQFSVERPDGSNFTLKIRSTKLEDSAMYFCASIHSGTDTQYFGPGTRLTVL.

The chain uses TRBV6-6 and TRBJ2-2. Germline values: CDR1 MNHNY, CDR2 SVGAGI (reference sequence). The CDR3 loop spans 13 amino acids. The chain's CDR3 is CASSYSHLGELFF.

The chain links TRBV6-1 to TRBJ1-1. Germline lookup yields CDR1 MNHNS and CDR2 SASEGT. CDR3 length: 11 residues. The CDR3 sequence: CATLLLTEAFF.

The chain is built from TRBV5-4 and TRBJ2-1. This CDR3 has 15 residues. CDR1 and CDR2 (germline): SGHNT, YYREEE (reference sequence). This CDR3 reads CASSFGPASYNEQFF.

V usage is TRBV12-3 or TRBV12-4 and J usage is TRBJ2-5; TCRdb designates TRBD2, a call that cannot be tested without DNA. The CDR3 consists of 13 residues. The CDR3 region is CASSSHYQETQYF.